This T cell receptor beta chain is from a study of human T cells and chemical hapten exposure. General observations from the study: Because they had alopecia, donors may respond immunologically unlike healthy people. TCRs at high frequency, those above 1 in 1000, did not change with DPC sensitization.

This clonotype was counted ten times or more. What it binds is not known. The time point denotes: patch test 3, about 24 weeks after DPC sensitization. Treatment: therapeutic diphenylcyclopropenone sensitization with weekly scalp DPC. Samples of blood were obtained prior to the application of each patch test. MiXCR, applied by TCRdb to the RACE reads, yields one record per CDR3 protein. The sample yields approximately 72,000 distinct CDR3 sequences, 8.5% to 14% seen once. Sequencing used whole blood, obtained in connection with sensitization to the hapten diphenylcyclopropenone (DPC). The sequence was obtained from a woman aged 45 to 65 with alopecia areata. Some clones in this sample may be carry-over from other donors' samples.

The CDR3 spells CASSSLAGAFTDTQYF. For the CDR3, the DNA is TGTGCCAGCAGCTCCCTAGCGGGGGCGTTCACAGATACGCAGTATTTT. This sequence joins TRBV7-6 and TRBJ2-3; 10 positions agree with TRBD2. In germline, CDR1 is SGHVS, CDR2 FNYEAQ. The CDR3 loop spans 16 amino acids. After removal of 4 bases from V and 2 bases from J, the junction contained 6 bases not matched to a gene.